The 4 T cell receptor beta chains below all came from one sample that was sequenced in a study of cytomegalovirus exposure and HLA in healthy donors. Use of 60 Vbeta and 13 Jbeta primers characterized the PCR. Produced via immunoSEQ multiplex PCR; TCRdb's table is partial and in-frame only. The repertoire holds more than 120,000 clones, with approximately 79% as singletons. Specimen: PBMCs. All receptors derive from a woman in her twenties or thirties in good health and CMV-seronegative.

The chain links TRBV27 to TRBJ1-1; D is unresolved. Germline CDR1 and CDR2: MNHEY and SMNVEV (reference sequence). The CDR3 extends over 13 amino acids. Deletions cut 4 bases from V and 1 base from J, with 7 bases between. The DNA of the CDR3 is TGTGCCAGCAGTTCACGGGAGAACACTGAAGCTTTCTTT. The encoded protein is CASSSRENTEAFF.

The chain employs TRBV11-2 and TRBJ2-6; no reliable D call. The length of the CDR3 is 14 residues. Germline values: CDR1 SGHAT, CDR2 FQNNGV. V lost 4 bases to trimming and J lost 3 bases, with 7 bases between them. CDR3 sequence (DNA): TGTGCCAGCAGCTATTTAGTTGGGGCCAACGTCCTGACTTTC. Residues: CASSYLVGANVLTF. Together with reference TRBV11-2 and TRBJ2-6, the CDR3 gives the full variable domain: EAGVAQSPRYKIIEKRQSVAFWCNPISGHATLYWYQQILGQGPKLLIQFQNNGVVDDSQLPKDRFSAERLKGVDSTLKIQPAKLEDSAVYLCASSYLVGANVLTFGAGSRLTVL.

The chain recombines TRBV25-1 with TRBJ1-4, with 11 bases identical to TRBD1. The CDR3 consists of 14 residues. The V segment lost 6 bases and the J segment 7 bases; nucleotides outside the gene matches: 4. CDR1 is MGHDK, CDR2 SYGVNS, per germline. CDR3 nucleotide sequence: TGTGCCAGCAGCGCCGGGACAGGGGGTGAAAAACTGTTTTTT. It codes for CASSAGTGGEKLFF.

Here the CDR3 reads CAISEGGTGGPDTQYF. The CDR3 coding sequence is TGTGCCATCAGTGAAGGTGGGACAGGGGGCCCAGATACGCAGTATTTT. The chain recombines TRBV10-3 with TRBJ2-3; 12 positions match TRBD1. Germline V gives CDR1 ENHRY, CDR2 SYGVKD. The CDR3 sequence is 16 residues long. V was pared by 3 bases and J by 4 bases, with 5 bases of the junction left unmatched.